The 31 T cell receptor beta chains below all came from one sample that was sequenced in a study of T cells in Graves' hyperthyroidism and ophthalmopathy. Template material for amplifying TCR beta CDR3 regions consisted of RNA transcripts. First-round RT-PCR targeting the TCR CDR3 was performed with the HTBI primer set. TCRdb recomputed calls from the multiplex PCR reads with MiXCR, one row per CDR3 protein. Among 300,000 to 350,000 distinct CDR3 sequences, about 15% were seen once, and the ten largest hold roughly a third. Source material: blood. These receptors came from a man aged 25-45 years with Graves' hyperthyroidism.

This clonotype was seen many times. This chain joins TRBV12-3 or TRBV12-4 and TRBJ2-3; 7 bases are shared with TRBD2. V shed 7 bases and J 0 bases; nucleotides not matched to a gene: 7. The CDR3 loop spans 15 amino acids. CDR3 loop: CASTMGEGSTDTQYF. CDR3 in DNA: TGTGCCAGCACTATGGGGGAGGGGAGCACAGATACGCAGTATTTT.

In this sample, this clonotype turned up once. The chain uses TRBV19 and TRBJ2-3; 10 nucleotides agree with TRBD1. This CDR3 region has 15 residues. V lost 5 bases, J lost 2 bases, and 4 bases stayed unmatched. From germline, CDR1 is LNHDA and CDR2 SQIVND (reference sequence). CDR3: CASSADRGLTDTQYF. The CDR3 DNA sequence: TGTGCCAGTAGTGCAGACAGGGGGCTCACAGATACGCAGTATTTT.

Many counts were recorded for this clonotype. J is TRBJ1-2 and V is TRBV10-3; unclear D gene. The CDR3 is 14 amino acids. Trimming left V 2 bases short and J 5 bases short, with 12 bases between. Looked up from germline, CDR1 is ENHRY and CDR2 is SYGVKD. The CDR3 DNA reads TGTGCCATCAGTGAGCAGAGGGCGGCTTATGGCTACACCTTC. This sequence encodes CAISEQRAAYGYTF.

The chain couples TRBV19 to TRBJ2-7, with 12 bases matching TRBD2. J gave up 7 bases and V 6 bases, and 13 bases lay outside the gene matches. Germline loops: CDR1 LNHDA, CDR2 SQIVND (reference sequence). This CDR3 spans 16 amino acids. The CDR3 DNA follows: TGTGCCAGTAGCCCCGGGAGGACTAGCGGGACGCGGGAGCAGTACTTC. Translating gives CASSPGRTSGTREQYF. Full variable domain (rest looked up from reference TRBV19 and TRBJ2-7): DGGITQSPKYLFRKEGQNVTLSCEQNLNHDAMYWYRQDPGQGLRLIYYSQIVNDFQKGDIAEGYSVSREKKESFPLTVTSAQKNPTAFYLCASSPGRTSGTREQYFGPGTRLTVT.

The V and J genes are TRBV20-1 and TRBJ2-5, with 9 nucleotides matching TRBD2. J gave up 5 bases and V 3 bases, and 10 bases lay outside the gene matches. The length of the CDR3 is 15 residues. Germline lookup yields CDR1 DFQATT and CDR2 SNEGSKA (reference sequence). CDR3 amino acids: CSASPSGKGEETQYF. For the CDR3, the DNA is TGCAGTGCTAGTCCTAGCGGGAAGGGGGAGGAGACCCAGTACTTC.

This clonotype has ten or more counts. The V and J genes are TRBV29-1 and TRBJ2-5; D is unclear. CDR3 length equals 12 residues. V shed 5 bases and J shed 0 bases, with 7 bases lying between them. The germline V gene encodes CDR1 SQVTM and CDR2 ANQGSEA. The CDR3 loop reads CSVSVDQETQYF. The CDR3 nucleotides are TGCAGCGTTAGCGTGGACCAAGAGACCCAGTACTTC.

This clonotype was counted ten times or more. This chain uses TRBV2 with TRBJ2-3, with 7 bases lining up with TRBD1. Germline loops: CDR1 SNHLY, CDR2 FYNNEI. J gave up 4 bases and V 3 bases, and 7 bases lay outside the gene matches. The CDR3 consists of 15 residues. CDR3 amino acids: CASSELGGRADTQYF. The CDR3 coding sequence is TGTGCCAGCAGTGAGTTAGGGGGCAGGGCAGATACGCAGTATTTT.

The chain carries TRBV10-1 and TRBJ2-1, with a weak D call TRBD1 (6 bases). The CDR3 runs to 17 residues. Trimming took 0 bases from V and 1 from J, leaving 13 bases between them. CDR1 and CDR2 (germline): WNHNN, SYGVQD (reference sequence). The CDR3 region is CASSESTGTRSYNEQFF. CDR3 bases: TGCGCCAGCAGTGAGTCTACCGGGACAAGGTCCTACAATGAGCAGTTCTTC.

This clonotype was recorded at least ten times. V gene TRBV28 combines with J gene TRBJ1-2; D is unresolved. Trimming removed 4 bases from V and 2 bases from J, with 2 bases in between. Looked up from germline, CDR1 is MDHEN and CDR2 is SYDVKM. The CDR3 is 11 amino acids. The CDR3 region has the DNA TGTGCCAGCAGTTCCAACTATGGCTACACCTTC. Amino acid sequence: CASSSNYGYTF.

The chain employs TRBV27 and TRBJ2-7; D is possibly TRBD1 (6 bases). This CDR3 has 13 amino acids. Germline V lookup: CDR1 MNHEY, CDR2 SMNVEV (reference sequence). Deletions cut 3 bases from V and 4 bases from J, with 10 bases between. This chain's CDR3 is CASSFLGQYEQYF. In DNA form, the CDR3 reads TGTGCCAGCAGTTTTCTCGGACAGTACGAGCAGTACTTC.

V gene TRBV24-1 combines with J gene TRBJ2-1, with D unclear. The CDR3 sequence is 15 residues long. V lost 7 bases, J lost 0 bases, and 12 bases lay in between. Germline V gene sequence: CDR1 KGHDR, CDR2 SFDVKD. The CDR3 is CATSPGTDSYNEQFF. The CDR3 DNA is TGTGCCACCAGCCCGGGTACAGACTCCTACAATGAGCAGTTCTTC.

The chain joins TRBV7-3 to TRBJ2-3, with D uncertain. Trimming stripped 5 bases from V and 6 bases from J, with 12 bases between. Germline values: CDR1 SGHTA, CDR2 FQGTGA. CDR3 size: 13 residues. This CDR3 reads CASSPNTWDTQYF. The CDR3 coding sequence is TGTGCCAGCAGCCCCAATACATGGGATACGCAGTATTTT.

The chain employs TRBV4-2 and TRBJ2-1; 9 nucleotides align to TRBD2. Trimming at V came to 0 bases and at J to 2 bases, leaving 2 bases not matched to a gene. The CDR3 length is 16 residues. Germline CDR1 and CDR2: LGHNA and YNFKEQ. The CDR3 sequence: CASSQDASGTYNEQFF. The CDR3 DNA follows: TGTGCCAGCAGCCAAGACGCTAGCGGGACCTACAATGAGCAGTTCTTC.

As to this clonotype: A single base separates this from a much larger clone, so it may be a read error. The gene calls are TRBV7-9 and TRBJ2-3, with D perhaps matching TRBD1 (5 bases). The CDR3 is made up of 12 amino acids. CDR1 and CDR2 (germline): SEHNR, FQNEAQ (reference sequence). The CDR3 loop reads CGSSLQADTQYF. The CDR3 nucleotides read TGTGGCAGCAGCTTACAGGCAGATACGCAGTATTTT. Together with reference TRBV7-9 and TRBJ2-3, the CDR3 gives the full variable domain: DTGVSQNPRHKITKRGQNVTFRCDPISEHNRLYWYRQTLGQGPEFLTYFQNEAQLEKSRLLSDRFSAERPKGSFSTLEIQRTEQGDSAMYLCGSSLQADTQYFGPGTRLTVL.

In this sample, this clonotype turned up many times. The chain employs TRBV2 and TRBJ2-7; D remains ambiguous. Germline CDR1 is SNHLY and CDR2 is FYNNEI. The V gene lost 6 bases and the J gene lost 0 bases, with 15 bases spanning the gap. This CDR3 has 15 amino acids. This CDR3 is CASSVGLTVSYEQYF. CDR3 DNA sequence: TGTGCCAGCAGCGTAGGGTTGACGGTCTCCTACGAGCAGTACTTC.

This clonotype was counted between two and nine times. The rearrangement uses TRBV5-5 and TRBJ2-7, with 10 nucleotides matching TRBD2. V shed 4 bases and J 1 base; nucleotides not matched to a gene: 5. The CDR3 loop spans 15 amino acids. CDR1 SGHKS and CDR2 YYEKEE come from the germline V gene (reference sequence). The DNA of the CDR3 is TGTGCCAGCAGCCTTACTAGCGGGGCATCCTACGAGCAGTACTTC. Protein product: CASSLTSGASYEQYF.

This clonotype appeared many times. V gene TRBV11-3 combines with J gene TRBJ2-7; no definite D call. V was clipped by 5 bases and J by 7 bases, with 21 bases between them. Germline CDR1 SGHNT, CDR2 YENEEA. This CDR3 comprises 15 residues. The CDR3 sequence: CASSLGGRVDGEQYF. The CDR3 nucleotides are TGTGCCAGCAGCCTCGGCGGAAGGGTTGATGGGGAGCAGTACTTC.

This clonotype was seen many times. V gene TRBV3-1 combines with J gene TRBJ1-1; TRBD1 matches at 10 bases. The ends lost 4 bases at V and 3 bases at J; junction bases unmatched: 8. Germline CDR1 and CDR2: LGHDT and YNNKEL (reference sequence). The CDR3 covers 16 residues. The CDR3 DNA is TGTGCCAGCAGCCGTGGGACAGGGGTCGTACACACTGAAGCTTTCTTT. This sequence encodes CASSRGTGVVHTEAFF.

The rearrangement joins TRBV27 to TRBJ2-1, with D possibly being TRBD1 (6 bases). The V and J ends lost 7 bases and 0 bases respectively, with 13 bases between them. The germline V gene has CDR1 MNHEY and CDR2 SMNVEV (reference sequence). The length of the CDR3 is 15 residues. CDR3 DNA: TGTGCCAGCACCCAACAGGGTCCCTCCTACAATGAGCAGTTCTTC. Translation gives CASTQQGPSYNEQFF.

The chain recombines TRBV2 with TRBJ2-2, with D unresolved. CDR1 and CDR2 (germline): SNHLY, FYNNEI. The CDR3 has 13 amino acids. The ends were cut back, 9 bases at V and 5 bases at J, with 13 bases in the middle. CDR3 DNA: TGTGCCAGTTTCGGAGTTGGGACCGGGGAGCTGTTTTTT. This codes for CASFGVGTGELFF.

This clonotype has only one observation. The rearrangement uses TRBV27 and TRBJ2-7; TRBD1 matches 7 bases. The J segment lost 5 bases and the V segment lost 8 bases, leaving 15 bases of the junction unmatched. The V gene's germline CDR1 is MNHEY and CDR2 SMNVEV (reference sequence). CDR3 size: 15 residues. The CDR3 is CASALSRGTTHEQYF. The CDR3 nucleotides read TGTGCCAGCGCCCTGAGCAGGGGGACGACGCACGAGCAGTACTTC.

The chain employs TRBV20-1 and TRBJ1-3, with D uncertain. This CDR3 has 14 amino acids. V dropped 0 bases and J dropped 4 bases, with 10 bases sitting between them. Germline loops: CDR1 DFQATT, CDR2 SNEGSKA (reference sequence). The CDR3 sequence is CSARDPGRGNTIYF. The CDR3 nucleotides read TGCAGTGCTAGAGATCCGGGCCGAGGAAACACCATATATTTT.

In this sample, this clonotype turned up a few times. V usage is TRBV19 and J usage is TRBJ2-2, with a weak D call TRBD2 (6 bases). V gave up 6 bases and J gave up 5 bases, with 10 bases separating them. The CDR3 sequence is 13 residues long. Germline V lookup: CDR1 LNHDA, CDR2 SQIVND (reference sequence). CDR3 region: CASRFGGTGELFF. The CDR3, as DNA: TGTGCCAGTAGGTTCGGGGGAACCGGGGAGCTGTTTTTT. Full variable domain (outside the CDR3, taken from reference TRBV19 and TRBJ2-2): DGGITQSPKYLFRKEGQNVTLSCEQNLNHDAMYWYRQDPGQGLRLIYYSQIVNDFQKGDIAEGYSVSREKKESFPLTVTSAQKNPTAFYLCASRFGGTGELFFGEGSRLTVL.

This clonotype was observed many times. This chain links TRBV12-3 or TRBV12-4 with TRBJ2-1; TRBD2 matches 8 bases. With V trimmed by 7 bases and J by 4 bases, 9 bases remained unmatched. This CDR3 contains 15 residues. The CDR3 DNA is TGTGCCAGCACAGAAACTAGCGGACCTTACAATGAGCAGTTCTTC. This codes for CASTETSGPYNEQFF.

The CDR3 reads CASSVDATSVGGNEQFF. CDR3 coding DNA: TGTGCCAGCAGCGTAGATGCGACTAGCGTGGGGGGCAATGAGCAGTTCTTC. The rearrangement joins TRBV5-5 to TRBJ2-1; the match to TRBD2 covers 8 bases. Germline-derived CDR1 and CDR2 are SGHKS and YYEKEE (reference sequence). J was trimmed by 6 bases and V by 4 bases; bases with no gene match: 15. This CDR3 contains 17 residues.

This clonotype turned up a few times. The chain couples TRBV6-5 to TRBJ2-7; TRBD1 aligns across 8 bases. From germline, CDR1 is MNHEY and CDR2 SVGAGI. With 5 bases clipped from V and 3 bases from J, the junction kept 15 bases outside the gene matches. The CDR3 is made up of 17 amino acids. For the CDR3, the DNA is TGTGCCAGCAGTCACCGGATGGGAAAGACAGGGGACTACGAGCAGTACTTC. This encodes CASSHRMGKTGDYEQYF.

In its sample, this clonotype was seen a few times. The chain is built from TRBV7-3 and TRBJ1-3, with a tentative D call TRBD1 (5 bases). Germline CDR1 SGHTA, CDR2 FQGTGA. V was shortened by 5 bases and J by 9 bases, with 11 bases between the two germline ends. The CDR3 covers 12 residues. The CDR3 here is CASSTPGGTIYF. CDR3 DNA: TGTGCCAGCAGCACGCCGGGGGGCACCATATATTTT.

This chain links TRBV19 with TRBJ2-1, with 8 positions matching TRBD2. Trimming cost V 3 bases and J 3 bases; bases outside gene matches: 1. Germline lookup yields CDR1 LNHDA and CDR2 SQIVND (reference sequence). There are 14 residues in the CDR3. CDR3 nucleotides: TGTGCCAGTAGTATGGGACTAGACTACAATGAGCAGTTCTTC. It is translated as CASSMGLDYNEQFF.

V usage is TRBV19 and J usage is TRBJ2-2; TRBD1 matches 7 bases. Germline lookup yields CDR1 LNHDA and CDR2 SQIVND (reference sequence). The CDR3 covers 14 residues. V was clipped by 4 bases and J by 5 bases; unmatched bases: 4. The CDR3 DNA reads as TGTGCCAGTAGTACCCAGACAGGGACCGGGGAGCTGTTTTTT. It encodes CASSTQTGTGELFF. The variable domain in full, completed from reference TRBV19 and TRBJ2-2, reads DGGITQSPKYLFRKEGQNVTLSCEQNLNHDAMYWYRQDPGQGLRLIYYSQIVNDFQKGDIAEGYSVSREKKESFPLTVTSAQKNPTAFYLCASSTQTGTGELFFGEGSRLTVL.

This clonotype was detected only a few times. The chain has TRBV6-6 and TRBJ2-1; no firm D call. Trimming shortened V by 0 bases and J by 7 bases, and 10 bases separated the two germline ends. The germline V gene encodes CDR1 MNHNY and CDR2 SVGAGI (reference sequence). CDR3 length: 14 residues. The CDR3 DNA reads as TGTGCCAGCAGTTACTCGGGTCGACATAATGAGCAGTTCTTC. Residues: CASSYSGRHNEQFF.

This clonotype was detected only a few times. The V call is TRBV7-9, the J call TRBJ2-7, with TRBD2 as a possible D gene (5 bases). V lost 5 bases and J 6 bases, leaving 11 bases between the germline ends. The CDR3 is 12 amino acids. Germline CDR1 SEHNR, CDR2 FQNEAQ (reference sequence). This CDR3 is CASSPGMSEQYF. The CDR3 DNA reads TGTGCCAGCAGCCCCGGGATGTCCGAGCAGTACTTC.